These 26 T cell receptor beta chains share one sample of origin, sequenced in a study of regulatory T cells in long-lasting Graves disease. Library construction for TCR beta used iRepertoire HTBI primers and Arm-PCR of CDR3 regions. MiXCR, applied by TCRdb to the multiplex PCR reads, yields one record per CDR3 protein. The data show some 500,000 distinct CDR3 sequences, around 16% seen once. This sample's time point: newly diagnosed GD, antithyroid drugs for less than 3 months. Researchers made the TCR library from RNA that was extracted from PBMCs. The sample was also linked to a second study, of T cells in Graves' hyperthyroidism and ophthalmopathy.

The specimen comprised peripheral blood mononuclear cells (PBMCs), sampled at new diagnosis, from a patient treated with antithyroid drugs. The receptors here all came from a woman aged 40-60 years with Graves disease.

This rearrangement joins TRBV11-2 to TRBJ2-1; 10 bases line up with TRBD2. Germline V gene lookup returns CDR1 SGHAT and CDR2 FQNNGV. This CDR3 is built from 17 residues. The ends lost 3 bases at V and 9 bases at J; junction bases unmatched: 14. The CDR3 reads CASSLGTSLAGVGEQFF. The CDR3 coding sequence is TGTGCCAGCAGCTTGGGGACCTCGCTAGCGGGAGTGGGTGAGCAGTTCTTC.

This clonotype was detected only a few times. The chain carries TRBV7-8 and TRBJ2-7; 8 bases line up with TRBD2. Trimming cost V 5 bases and J 7 bases; bases outside gene matches: 19. Germline V gene lookup returns CDR1 SGHVS and CDR2 FQNEAQ. The CDR3 contains 17 residues. The DNA for the CDR3 is TGTGCCAGCAGCACGTACCAAAAAAGCGGGGGCCTGATTGAGCAGTACTTC. It translates to CASSTYQKSGGLIEQYF. Full variable domain (rest looked up from reference TRBV7-8 and TRBJ2-7): GAGVSQSPRYKVAKRGQDVALRCDPISGHVSLFWYQQALGQGPEFLTYFQNEAQLDKSGLPSDRFFAERPEGSVSTLKIQRTQQEDSAVYLCASSTYQKSGGLIEQYFGPGTRLTVT.

The sample holds many counts of this clonotype. This chain joins TRBV6-9 and TRBJ2-7; D may be TRBD2 (5 bases). In germline, CDR1 is MNHGY, CDR2 SVAAGI. The ends were cut back, 3 bases at V and 2 bases at J, with 8 bases in the middle. CDR3 size: 13 residues. The CDR3 coding sequence is TGTGCCAGCAGTTACGCCGGGGCCTACGAGCAGTACTTC. The encoded protein is CASSYAGAYEQYF.

The chain links TRBV29-1 to TRBJ1-1, with D tentatively TRBD1 (6 bases). V was cut by 5 bases and J by 4 bases, with 17 bases left in between. This CDR3 spans 14 amino acids. CDR1 and CDR2 from the germline V gene are SQVTM and ANQGSEA. CDR3: CSVFLWGLGTEAFF. CDR3 DNA: TGCAGCGTTTTTCTCTGGGGGCTTGGCACTGAAGCTTTCTTT.

In its sample, this clonotype was seen many times. The rearrangement joins TRBV5-6 to TRBJ1-1; 8 bases map to TRBD1. Trimming cost V 4 bases and J 5 bases; bases outside gene matches: 7. This CDR3 is 14 amino acids long. Looked up from germline, CDR1 is SGHDT and CDR2 is YYEEEE. The CDR3 bases are TGTGCCAGCAGCAAGTGGACAGGGTGGACTGAAGCTTTCTTT. Its translation is CASSKWTGWTEAFF.

This clonotype occurred many times. The genes are TRBV6-1 and TRBJ2-7; D gene uncertain. The CDR3 sequence is 16 residues long. Germline V gene sequence: CDR1 MNHNS, CDR2 SASEGT. V was shortened by 3 bases and J by 2 bases, with 17 bases between the two germline ends. The CDR3 sequence: CASSEAAGPLTYEQYF. CDR3 bases: TGTGCCAGCAGTGAGGCAGCAGGCCCCTTAACCTACGAGCAGTACTTC.

In its sample, this clonotype was seen many times. This chain links TRBV5-1 with TRBJ2-7; D tentatively fits TRBD1 or TRBD2 (5 bases each). Germline V CDR1 and CDR2: SGHRS, YFSETQ. The CDR3 extends over 14 amino acids. Trimming left V 4 bases short and J 3 bases short, with 14 bases between. The CDR3 reads CASSRDGESYEQYF. The CDR3, as DNA: TGCGCCAGCAGCCGGGACGGAGAAAGCTACGAGCAGTACTTC.

This chain uses TRBV29-1 with TRBJ1-6; 8 bases agree with TRBD1. Germline V gene sequence: CDR1 SQVTM, CDR2 ANQGSEA. V gave up 6 bases and J gave up 6 bases; unmatched junction bases: 4. The CDR3 has 13 residues. The DNA for the CDR3 is TGCAGCGTCAGGACAGGGTCTAATTCACCCCTCCACTTT. Encoded protein: CSVRTGSNSPLHF.

V is TRBV5-6 and J is TRBJ1-1, with D perhaps matching TRBD1 (6 bases). CDR3 size: 13 residues. The V gene lost 4 bases and the J gene lost 4 bases, with 11 bases spanning the gap. Germline values: CDR1 SGHDT, CDR2 YYEEEE. The CDR3 nucleotides read TGTGCCAGCAGCCCTTGGGGGCGCACTGAAGCTTTCTTT. Its protein product is CASSPWGRTEAFF.

This clonotype was seen many times. This chain joins TRBV18 and TRBJ2-2; the match to TRBD1 covers 9 bases. Losses at the gene ends were 4 bases for V and 5 bases for J; bases not matched to a gene: 5. CDR1 and CDR2 (germline): KGHSH, LQKENI. The CDR3 has 15 residues. The chain's CDR3 is CASSLGQGETGELFF. CDR3 coding DNA: TGTGCCAGCTCACTGGGACAGGGTGAAACCGGGGAGCTGTTTTTT.

The sample holds many counts of this clonotype. The chain links TRBV11-2 to TRBJ2-5; D ambiguous. Germline values: CDR1 SGHAT, CDR2 FQNNGV. The V and J ends lost 5 bases and 13 bases respectively, with 17 bases between them. The CDR3 consists of 12 residues. The chain's CDR3 is CASSPRTRETYF. CDR3 DNA: TGTGCCAGCAGCCCACGGACGCGTGAAACGTACTTC.

This clonotype was picked up many times. This sequence joins TRBV20-1 and TRBJ2-5, with 9 nucleotides matching TRBD2. In germline, CDR1 is DFQATT, CDR2 SNEGSKA (reference sequence). The junction had 3 bases not matched to a gene; V was cut back by 5 bases and J by 5 bases. CDR3 length equals 12 residues. The CDR3 DNA reads TGCAGTGCTCTAGCGGGGTGGGAGACCCAGTACTTC. Its translation: CSALAGWETQYF.

The DNA for the CDR3 is TGTGCCAGCTCTTCTAAACGGGGCGAGGAGAGCAATCAGCCCCAGCATTTT. This gives the protein CASSSKRGEESNQPQHF. The chain uses TRBV12-3 or TRBV12-4 and TRBJ1-5; weak D call: TRBD1 (5 bases). The CDR3 extends over 17 amino acids. V lost 8 bases and J lost 1, with 21 bases in between.

This clonotype was observed at least ten times. This rearrangement joins TRBV3-1 to TRBJ1-6; D possibly corresponds to TRBD1 (6 bases). Deletions cut 1 base from V and 10 bases from J, with 14 bases between. Looked up from germline, CDR1 is LGHDT and CDR2 is YNNKEL (reference sequence). This CDR3 contains 15 residues. CDR3 protein: CASSQVGQGRSPLHF. As DNA, the CDR3 is TGTGCCAGCAGCCAAGTGGGCCAGGGGCGATCACCCCTCCACTTT.

The chain employs TRBV12-3 or TRBV12-4 and TRBJ2-5; D remains ambiguous. The CDR3 extends over 15 amino acids. V was clipped by 6 bases and J by 0 bases, with 14 bases between them. Here the CDR3 DNA reads TGTGCCAGCAGCAACCTTCTAGAGTACCAAGAGACCCAGTACTTC. Translated, it gives CASSNLLEYQETQYF.

This clonotype has a count of ten or more. The chain recombines TRBV11-3 with TRBJ2-1; unclear D gene. Germline V lookup: CDR1 SGHNT, CDR2 YENEEA. Trimming took 8 bases from V and 2 from J, leaving 4 bases between them. There are 11 residues in the CDR3. CDR3 in DNA: TGTGCCAGCGGGACCTACAATGAGCAGTTCTTC. Protein: CASGTYNEQFF.

This clonotype was counted many times. This chain links TRBV3-1 with TRBJ1-3, with D hard to call. Trimming left V 0 bases short and J 10 bases short, with 13 bases between. CDR1 is LGHDT, CDR2 YNNKEL, per germline (reference sequence). This CDR3 region has 14 residues. The CDR3 nucleotides are TGTGCCAGCAGCCAAGAAGCGGCGGTGCATACCATATATTTT. It is translated as CASSQEAAVHTIYF.

CDR3 in amino acids: CASSYIPGSHEQYF. The CDR3 bases are TGTGCCAGCAGTTATATCCCAGGGAGCCACGAGCAGTACTTC. The genes are TRBV28 and TRBJ2-7, with D possibly called TRBD1 or TRBD2 (5 bases each). Germline assignment: CDR1 MDHEN and CDR2 SYDVKM. V was clipped by 4 bases and J by 5 bases, with 15 bases between them. The CDR3 consists of 14 residues.

The chain employs TRBV4-1 and TRBJ2-6, with D perhaps TRBD1 or TRBD2 (6 bases each). Germline CDR1 MGHRA, CDR2 YSYEKL. Between the trimmed V and J ends, which lost 4 bases and 4 bases, there was a span of 11 bases. The CDR3 loop spans 15 amino acids. In nucleotides, the CDR3 is TGCGCCAGCAGCCCCGTAGGGGGGGGGGCCAACGTCCTGACTTTC. This gives the protein CASSPVGGGANVLTF.

V gene TRBV6-2 or TRBV6-3 combines with J gene TRBJ1-3; D is uncertain. Trimming pared 6 bases from V and 7 bases from J, leaving 7 bases between. From germline, CDR1 is MNHEY and CDR2 SVGEGT. The CDR3 has 11 residues. CDR3 nucleotide sequence: TGTGCCAGCAGCCAGGCGAACACCATATATTTT. Encoded protein: CASSQANTIYF.

This clonotype was seen repeatedly, ten times or more. The chain has TRBV14 and TRBJ2-1; possible D gene TRBD2, 5 bases. CDR3 length equals 14 residues. Trimming left V 0 bases short and J 4 bases short, with 7 bases between. CDR1 and CDR2 (germline): SGHDN, FVKESK. The CDR3 here is CASSQDPGYNEQFF. Written as DNA, the CDR3 is TGTGCCAGCAGCCAAGATCCGGGGTACAATGAGCAGTTCTTC. The complete variable domain, with remaining parts taken from reference TRBV14 and TRBJ2-1, reads EAGVTQFPSHSVIEKGQTVTLRCDPISGHDNLYWYRRVMGKEIKFLLHFVKESKQDESGMPNNRFLAERTGGTYSTLKVQPAELEDSGVYFCASSQDPGYNEQFFGPGTRLTVL.

This clonotype has ten or more counts. The rearrangement joins TRBV6-1 to TRBJ1-1, with 9 bases that match TRBD1. The CDR3 runs 15 residues. CDR1 and CDR2 (germline): MNHNS, SASEGT. V shed 4 bases, J shed 4 bases, and the junction held 7 bases outside the gene matches. This CDR3 is CASSANRGRATEAFF. DNA of the CDR3: TGTGCCAGCAGTGCGAACAGGGGGCGAGCCACTGAAGCTTTCTTT.

On this clonotype: At one end the junction does not follow the germline gene, possibly because of a read error. V and J are TRBV19 and TRBJ1-3; D is undetermined. Germline CDR1 LNHDA, CDR2 SQIVND (reference sequence). The CDR3 runs to 15 residues. The CDR3 spells CASSIQFSSENTIYF. The CDR3 DNA is TGTGCCAGTAGTATCCAATTCTCGTCTGAAAACACCATATATTTT.

This clonotype was observed many times. This rearrangement joins TRBV2 to TRBJ2-7; D perhaps matches TRBD2 (6 bases). V lost 0 bases, J lost 6 bases, and 9 bases lay in between. This CDR3 comprises 13 residues. Germline loops: CDR1 SNHLY, CDR2 FYNNEI. CDR3 loop: CASSEARRGEQYF. CDR3 coding DNA: TGTGCCAGCAGTGAAGCGCGGAGGGGCGAGCAGTACTTC.

This clonotype was picked up many times. V is TRBV11-2 and J is TRBJ2-1, with 7 nucleotides matching TRBD1. CDR1 and CDR2 from the germline V gene are SGHAT and FQNNGV. V lost 5 bases, J lost 7 bases, and 5 bases stayed unmatched. This CDR3 has 13 amino acids. CDR3 sequence reads: CASSPSTGNEQFF. The CDR3 nucleotides are TGTGCCAGCAGCCCCTCGACAGGGAATGAGCAGTTCTTC.

This clonotype occurred a few times. The chain couples TRBV7-6 to TRBJ1-2; 9 nucleotides line up with TRBD1. V gave up 5 bases and J gave up 1 base; unmatched junction bases: 11. CDR1 SGHVS and CDR2 FNYEAQ come from the germline V gene. This CDR3 spans 17 amino acids. The CDR3 is CASSRSVPGQGNYGYTF. The CDR3 DNA follows: TGTGCCAGCAGCCGCAGTGTCCCGGGACAGGGTAACTATGGCTACACCTTC.